The sequence of this T cell receptor (beta chain) was determined in a study of shared clonotypes between healthy human individuals. Naive CD8 isolation took CD45RO-negative cells positively selected for CCR7 and excluded terminally differentiated effector memory CD45RA+ cells. A word on this clone: As yet, its antigen is unknown.

Study conclusions and caveats: The study found lower generation probabilities in non-shared clonotypes than in those shared by all four donors.

Using immunoSEQ multiplex PCR, the repertoire was profiled, and TCRdb retains in-frame clones only, with some absent. The profile shows over 2,000,000 clones, around 93% of them singletons. The TCR sequence derives from a man aged 18 to 29 in good health. Some clones in this sample may be carry-over from other donors' samples. Sequenced input: naive CD8+ T cells from PBMCs.

The CDR3, as DNA: TGTGCCAGCAGCCTCATTGCTGGGGATAACTATGGCTACACCTTC. Translated, it gives CASSLIAGDNYGYTF. The chain carries TRBV4-2 and TRBJ1-2; D is undetermined. Germline values: CDR1 LGHNA, CDR2 YNFKEQ. The V and J ends lost 4 bases and 1 base respectively, with 13 bases between them. The CDR3 loop spans 15 amino acids.